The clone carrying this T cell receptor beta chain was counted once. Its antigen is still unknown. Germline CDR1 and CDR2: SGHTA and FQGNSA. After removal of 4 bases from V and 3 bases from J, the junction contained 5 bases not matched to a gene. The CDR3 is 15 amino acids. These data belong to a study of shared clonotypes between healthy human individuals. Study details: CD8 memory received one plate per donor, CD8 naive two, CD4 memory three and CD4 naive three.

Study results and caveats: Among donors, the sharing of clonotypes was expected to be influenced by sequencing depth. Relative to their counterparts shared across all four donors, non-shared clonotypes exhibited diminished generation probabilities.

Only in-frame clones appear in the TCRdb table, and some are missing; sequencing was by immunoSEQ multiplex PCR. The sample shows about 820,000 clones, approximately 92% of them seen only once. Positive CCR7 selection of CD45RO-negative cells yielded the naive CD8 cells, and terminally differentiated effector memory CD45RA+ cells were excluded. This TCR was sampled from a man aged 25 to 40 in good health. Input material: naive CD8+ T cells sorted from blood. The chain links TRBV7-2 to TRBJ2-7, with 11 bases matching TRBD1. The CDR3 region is CASSYRDRGNYEQYF. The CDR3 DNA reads TGTGCCAGCAGCTACCGGGACAGGGGGAACTACGAGCAGTACTTC.